A single TCR beta chain is shown here with its context. It was second doses at about 4 or about 12 weeks that were pooled. These data originate in a study of T cell responses to AZD1222 COVID-19 vaccine. TCRdb keeps only in-frame clones here, not all; method: immunoSEQ multiplex PCR. The sample yields more than 60,000 clones, around 87% seen once. Germline V gene data show CDR1 as MNHEY and CDR2 as SMNVEV (reference sequence). The CDR3 runs 12 residues. V gave up 11 bases and J gave up 2 bases, with 10 bases separating them. The sample in question was peripheral blood, obtained 28 days after the second AZD1222 dose. The rearrangement links TRBV27 to TRBJ1-3; the D is unclear. The TCR comes from an adult who received the AZD1222 COVID-19 vaccine. As DNA, the CDR3 is TGTGCCGTTCGAGAGCCTGGAAACACCATATATTTT. This gives the protein CAVREPGNTIYF.